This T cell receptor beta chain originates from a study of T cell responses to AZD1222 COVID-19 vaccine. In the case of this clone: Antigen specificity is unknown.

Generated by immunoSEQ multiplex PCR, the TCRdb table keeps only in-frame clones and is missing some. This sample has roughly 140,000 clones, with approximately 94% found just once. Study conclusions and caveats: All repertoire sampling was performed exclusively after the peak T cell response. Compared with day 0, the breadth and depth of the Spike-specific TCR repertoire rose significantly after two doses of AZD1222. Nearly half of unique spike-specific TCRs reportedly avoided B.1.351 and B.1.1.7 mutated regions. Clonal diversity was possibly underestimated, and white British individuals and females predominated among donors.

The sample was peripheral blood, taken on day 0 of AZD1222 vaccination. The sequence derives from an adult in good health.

Here the CDR3 DNA reads TGCGCCAGCAGCCACGATTTAGCGGGAGGGGCGAACACCGGGGAGCTGTTTTTT. Protein sequence: CASSHDLAGGANTGELFF. The V call is TRBV4-1, the J call TRBJ2-2; 11 bases line up with TRBD2. The V segment lost 3 bases and the J segment 0 bases; nucleotides outside the gene matches: 6. Germline assignment: CDR1 MGHRA and CDR2 YSYEKL. This CDR3 has 18 residues.